The source of this T cell receptor beta chain is a study of high-grade serous ovarian cancer treatment subgroups. Overall study context: Mean per sample: approximately 14,000 reads, about 6,900 unique TCR beta rearrangements. Study results and limitations: Same-patient tumor repertoires overlapped at about 0.1 to 0.8; different patients barely overlapped. Clonal relatedness tracked neoantigen level, and by trend copy number and mutation load.

This clone was picked up a small number of times. Its target is unknown. In germline, CDR1 is LGHNA, CDR2 YNFKEQ. Trimming took 4 bases from V and 6 from J; bases not matched to a gene: 7. This CDR3 comprises 15 residues. The repertoire was sequenced with immunoSEQ multiplex PCR; TCRdb's copy has only in-frame clones and lacks some. This sample yields 6,000 to 8,000 clones, of which 60% to 85% are seen a single time; 11% belongs to the top ten. The tumor samples were collected prior to definitive surgery or chemotherapy. This receptor was identified in a human donor with high-grade serous ovarian cancer. This chain joins TRBV4-2 and TRBJ2-2, with 8 bases aligning to TRBD1. Material for sequencing was tumor tissue. The CDR3 is CASSPPDRVAGELFF. Here the CDR3 DNA reads TGTGCCAGCAGCCCTCCGGACAGGGTGGCCGGGGAGCTGTTTTTT.